This TCR beta chain was sequenced in a study of control samples from healthy donors and cancer patients. The CDR3 has 14 residues. Germline CDR1 and CDR2: MNHEY and SMNVEV (reference sequence). With 6 bases clipped from V and 3 bases from J, the junction kept 2 bases outside the gene matches. Only in-frame clones appear in the TCRdb table, and some are missing; sequencing was by immunoSEQ multiplex PCR. The table has around 75,000 clones, almost 95% seen once. This TCR came from a woman in her fifties or sixties in good health. The sequencing input was blood. The chain links TRBV27 to TRBJ1-2; 12 positions agree with TRBD1. In DNA form, the CDR3 reads TGTGCCAGCAGGGGGACAGGGGGCGACTATGGCTACACCTTC. It is translated as CASRGTGGDYGYTF.